Below are 27 T cell receptor beta chains sequenced from a single sample in a study of vaccination effects on CD4 cells after COVID-19. Their recognized antigens are unknown. Before any sequencing was done, the ViraFEST assay used viral peptide pools to expand antigen-specific CD4+ T cells. The culture ran for 10 to 11 days, and then CD4+ T cells were isolated. Prior SARS-CoV-2 infection was absent in the vaccine recipients, as shown by negative nucleocapsid antibodies. Clones were read by immunoSEQ multiplex PCR, and TCRdb kept only the in-frame ones, dropping some. The profile shows 78,000 or so clones, under 80% of them singletons. This specimen was CD4+ T cells from PBMCs cultured with SARS-CoV-2 spike peptides, taken before COVID-19 vaccination. All receptors come from a human donor who received a COVID-19 vaccine.

The V gene is TRBV2, the J gene TRBJ2-5; maybe TRBD1 (6 bases). Germline CDR1 SNHLY, CDR2 FYNNEI. V was clipped by 2 bases and J by 1 base, with 20 bases between them. The CDR3 covers 18 residues. The CDR3 DNA sequence: TGTGCCAGCAGTGAAAGGGCCCCACAGGGTTTCGCCCAAGAGACCCAGTACTTC. It codes for CASSERAPQGFAQETQYF.

The chain carries TRBV19 and TRBJ2-3; 8 positions match TRBD2. Germline CDR1 and CDR2: LNHDA and SQIVND (reference sequence). V lost 10 bases and J lost 0; bases outside the gene matches: 6. CDR3 length: 14 amino acids. The chain's CDR3 is CATRSGSSTDTQYF. The CDR3 nucleotides read TGTGCCACCCGAAGCGGGAGTAGCACAGATACGCAGTATTTT. The full variable domain, completed using reference TRBV19 and TRBJ2-3, is DGGITQSPKYLFRKEGQNVTLSCEQNLNHDAMYWYRQDPGQGLRLIYYSQIVNDFQKGDIAEGYSVSREKKESFPLTVTSAQKNPTAFYLCATRSGSSTDTQYFGPGTRLTVL.

This rearrangement joins TRBV6-6 to TRBJ2-5, with 8 bases fitting TRBD1. The germline V gene encodes CDR1 MNHNY and CDR2 SVGAGI (reference sequence). The ends lost 7 bases at V and 1 base at J; junction bases unmatched: 5. The CDR3 runs to 14 residues. The CDR3 loop reads CASIPGQGQETQYF. CDR3 nucleotide sequence: TGTGCCAGCATCCCCGGACAGGGCCAAGAGACCCAGTACTTC.

The chain recombines TRBV7-3 with TRBJ1-1; D ambiguous. CDR3 length: 13 residues. Trimming pared 3 bases from V and 1 base from J, leaving 6 bases between. CDR1 is SGHTA, CDR2 FQGTGA, per germline. CDR3 loop: CASSLGKNTEAFF. DNA of the CDR3: TGTGCCAGCAGCTTGGGGAAGAACACTGAAGCTTTCTTT.

The chain uses TRBV5-1 and TRBJ1-1; 12 bases line up with TRBD1. V shed 3 bases and J 10 bases; nucleotides not matched to a gene: 10. Germline V gene lookup returns CDR1 SGHRS and CDR2 YFSETQ. The CDR3 totals 15 residues. The DNA for the CDR3 is TGCGCCAGCAGCTGGACGGGACAGGGGGCGCGTCGAGCTTTCTTT. Amino acid sequence: CASSWTGQGARRAFF.

This clone turned up a few times. The chain combines TRBV9 with TRBJ2-1; tentatively, D is TRBD2 (5 bases). The CDR3 consists of 14 residues. Germline CDR1 SGDLS, CDR2 YYNGEE. Trimming cost V 6 bases and J 6 bases, with 16 bases left between them. The CDR3 spells CASTRVLAANEQFF. The CDR3 coding sequence is TGTGCCAGCACAAGGGTGCTAGCCGCCAATGAGCAGTTCTTC.

This clone was seen once. This chain connects TRBV6-5 to TRBJ1-2; no clear D. CDR1 MNHEY and CDR2 SVGAGI come from the germline V gene. Trimming stripped 0 bases from V and 8 bases from J, with 16 bases between. This CDR3 contains 15 residues. The CDR3 nucleotides read TGTGCCAGCAGTTACTCGTTATATCTCCCTAGCGGCTACACCTTC. Translated, it gives CASSYSLYLPSGYTF.

The chain joins TRBV19 to TRBJ2-2; 9 bases fit TRBD2. The CDR3 has 16 amino acids. J gave up 2 bases and V 8 bases, and 9 bases lay outside the gene matches. Germline V gene lookup returns CDR1 LNHDA and CDR2 SQIVND (reference sequence). CDR3 residues: CASSGSGGLNTGELFF. In DNA form, the CDR3 reads TGTGCCAGTTCCGGTAGCGGGGGCCTCAACACCGGGGAGCTGTTTTTT. Variable domain in full (rest from reference TRBV19 and TRBJ2-2): DGGITQSPKYLFRKEGQNVTLSCEQNLNHDAMYWYRQDPGQGLRLIYYSQIVNDFQKGDIAEGYSVSREKKESFPLTVTSAQKNPTAFYLCASSGSGGLNTGELFFGEGSRLTVL.

This sequence joins TRBV2 and TRBJ2-2; tentative D call: TRBD1 (6 bases). Germline loops: CDR1 SNHLY, CDR2 FYNNEI. V lost 6 bases to trimming and J lost 1 base, with 12 bases between them. This CDR3 has 15 residues. The CDR3 region has the DNA TGTGCCAGCAGCGCCTCGACAGGGAACACCGGGGAGCTGTTTTTT. Its protein is CASSASTGNTGELFF.

This chain connects TRBV6-5 to TRBJ1-4; 7 nucleotides match TRBD1. Trimming cost V 6 bases and J 0 bases; bases outside gene matches: 4. This CDR3 comprises 15 residues. Germline CDR1 reads MNHEY; CDR2 reads SVGAGI. DNA for the CDR3: TGTGCCAGCAGCCCCCAGGGGGCAACTAATGAAAAACTGTTTTTT. Translating it yields CASSPQGATNEKLFF.

CDR3 amino acids: CASSPQSRQREMNTEAFF. The CDR3 DNA reads as TGTGCCAGCTCACCACAGTCTCGGCAGCGGGAGATGAACACTGAAGCTTTCTTT. The chain uses TRBV18 and TRBJ1-1; no definite D call. Per germline, CDR1 KGHSH and CDR2 LQKENI. CDR3 length: 18 residues. V gave up 1 base and J gave up 0 bases, with 18 bases separating them. The whole variable domain, filled in from reference TRBV18 and TRBJ1-1, reads NAGVMQNPRHLVRRRGQEARLRCSPMKGHSHVYWYRQLPEEGLKFMVYLQKENIIDESGMPKERFSAEFPKEGPSILRIQQVVRGDSAAYFCASSPQSRQREMNTEAFFGQGTRLTVV.

The chain is built from TRBV19 and TRBJ1-2, with TRBD1 as a possible D gene (6 bases). V was clipped by 9 bases and J by 3 bases, with 20 bases between them. From germline, CDR1 is LNHDA and CDR2 SQIVND (reference sequence). The CDR3 is 15 residues long. The CDR3 is CASSDTGPSHYGYTF. The CDR3 DNA reads TGTGCCAGCAGCGATACAGGGCCATCCCACTATGGCTACACCTTC.

V is TRBV3-1 (or the pseudogene TRBV3-2) and J is TRBJ2-2; TRBD2 matches at 7 bases. Trimming removed 2 bases from V and 1 base from J; junction bases left unmatched: 4. CDR3 length equals 16 residues. Germline CDR1 reads LGHDT; CDR2 reads YNNKEL (reference sequence). CDR3 nucleotide sequence: TGTGCCAGCAGCCAATTCCCTAGCGGGAACACCGGGGAGCTGTTTTTT. It encodes CASSQFPSGNTGELFF.

This chain connects TRBV4-3 to TRBJ1-6; D might be TRBD1 (6 bases). The CDR3 spans 15 residues. V dropped 0 bases and J dropped 7 bases, with 10 bases sitting between them. Germline assignment: CDR1 LGHNA and CDR2 YSLEER. The CDR3 is CASSQEGQGNSPLHF. In DNA, the CDR3 is TGCGCCAGCAGCCAAGAAGGCCAGGGGAATTCACCCCTCCACTTT.

The rearrangement links TRBV6-5 to TRBJ2-7, with 7 bases identical to TRBD1. CDR3 size: 12 residues. Germline CDR1 MNHEY, CDR2 SVGAGI. After removal of 6 bases from V and 6 bases from J, the junction contained 5 bases not matched to a gene. CDR3 coding DNA: TGTGCCAGCAGGACAGGGCAGGGCGAGCAGTACGTC. Translated: CASRTGQGEQYV.

The rearrangement uses TRBV30 and TRBJ1-5; 8 bases are shared with TRBD1. CDR1 and CDR2 from the germline V gene are GTSNPN and SVGIG (reference sequence). The CDR3 consists of 13 residues. The trim removed 3 bases at V and 6 bases at J, leaving 4 bases unmatched. CDR3: CAWSQGASQPQHF. DNA of the CDR3: TGTGCCTGGAGCCAGGGGGCAAGTCAGCCCCAGCATTTT.

This chain connects TRBV3-1 (or the pseudogene TRBV3-2) to TRBJ2-5; D may be TRBD1 or TRBD2 (5 bases each). The CDR3 runs 15 residues. Per germline, CDR1 LGHDT and CDR2 YNNKEL (reference sequence). The V end lost 8 bases, the J end lost 2 bases, and 18 bases lay between the germline ends. In DNA, the CDR3 is TGTGCCAGCTCCACCCCCCGGGGCAGTCAAGAGACCCAGTACTTC. It codes for CASSTPRGSQETQYF.

The chain is built from TRBV24-1 and TRBJ2-3; D is uncertain. The CDR3 has 16 residues. Trimming took off 3 bases at V and 4 bases at J, with 16 bases between the two ends. Germline V gives CDR1 KGHDR, CDR2 SFDVKD. The CDR3 nucleotides read TGTGCCACCAGTGATCCGTCCTATGAGTTCTCAGATACGCAGTATTTT. Amino acid sequence: CATSDPSYEFSDTQYF.

This chain joins TRBV24-1 and TRBJ2-6; maybe TRBD2 (5 bases). The V gene's germline CDR1 is KGHDR and CDR2 SFDVKD. V dropped 4 bases and J dropped 1 base, with 7 bases sitting between them. The CDR3 has 15 amino acids. CDR3 sequence (DNA): TGTGCCACCAGTGACCGGACTTCTGGGGCCAACGTCCTGACTTTC. Translation: CATSDRTSGANVLTF.

The rearrangement joins TRBV7-2 to TRBJ1-5; maybe TRBD1 (5 bases). Germline CDR1 SGHTA, CDR2 FQGNSA. The ends were cut back, 5 bases at V and 3 bases at J, with 14 bases in the middle. CDR3 length equals 15 residues. The CDR3 sequence: CASSPGRTDNQPQHF. CDR3 nucleotides: TGTGCCAGCAGCCCAGGGCGTACAGACAATCAGCCCCAGCATTTT.

This rearrangement joins TRBV4-1 to TRBJ2-6; 7 bases line up with TRBD1. V shed 2 bases and J 4 bases; nucleotides not matched to a gene: 11. Germline CDR1 and CDR2: MGHRA and YSYEKL. The CDR3 loop spans 18 amino acids. CDR3 in amino acids: CASSQPGGPARGANVLTF. Here the CDR3 DNA reads TGCGCCAGCAGCCAACCAGGGGGACCGGCTCGAGGGGCCAACGTCCTGACTTTC.

The CDR3 DNA follows: TGTGCCAGTAGTATGGTACCGGGACCAAGGGTTAGGGTTAATGAAAAACTGTTTTTT. Amino acid sequence: CASSMVPGPRVRVNEKLFF. The J gene is TRBJ1-4, the V gene TRBV19, with a tentative D call TRBD1 (5 bases). Germline-derived CDR1 and CDR2 are LNHDA and SQIVND (reference sequence). The V gene lost 3 bases and the J gene lost 4 bases, with 24 bases spanning the gap. This CDR3 has 19 amino acids. Looking up the rest from reference TRBV19 and TRBJ1-4 gives the full variable domain: DGGITQSPKYLFRKEGQNVTLSCEQNLNHDAMYWYRQDPGQGLRLIYYSQIVNDFQKGDIAEGYSVSREKKESFPLTVTSAQKNPTAFYLCASSMVPGPRVRVNEKLFFGSGTQLSVL.

The chain carries TRBV6-5 and TRBJ2-3; D possibly corresponds to TRBD2 (6 bases). Germline CDR1 is MNHEY and CDR2 is SVGAGI. This CDR3 region has 15 residues. Deletions cut 8 bases from V and 2 bases from J, with 17 bases between. The CDR3 protein is CASVKEGLTTDTQYF. CDR3 DNA sequence: TGTGCCAGCGTTAAAGAGGGACTTACCACAGATACGCAGTATTTT.

Regarding this clone: This sample includes further DNA sequences coding for the same CDR3. J is TRBJ1-2 and V is TRBV12-3 or TRBV12-4; D gene ambiguous. The ends were cut back, 1 base at V and 8 bases at J, with 5 bases in the middle. The CDR3 totals 11 residues. The DNA of the CDR3 is TGTGCCAGCAGTTTAGGTGGGGGCTACACCTTC. Translation: CASSLGGGYTF.

This clone has only one observation. The chain employs TRBV6-5 and TRBJ1-5; unclear D gene. The CDR3 totals 15 residues. CDR1 and CDR2 from the germline V gene are MNHEY and SVGAGI. The ends were cut back, 6 bases at V and 3 bases at J, with 15 bases in the middle. CDR3 DNA sequence: TGTGCCAGCAGCCCGATCAGTATTTTCAATCAGCCCCAGCATTTT. Amino acids: CASSPISIFNQPQHF.

The rearrangement links TRBV5-1 to TRBJ2-2; tentatively, D is TRBD1 (8 bases). This CDR3 contains 16 residues. With 2 bases removed from V and 7 bases from J, the gap between germline ends came to 18 bases. Looked up from germline, CDR1 is SGHRS and CDR2 is YFSETQ. As DNA, the CDR3 is TGCGCCAGCAGCTTCAACAGGGGGGGTGAGGACGGGGAGCTGTTTTTT. It yields the protein CASSFNRGGEDGELFF.

The V gene is TRBV18, the J gene TRBJ1-3; D remains unclear. Trimming stripped 6 bases from V and 0 bases from J, with 9 bases between. Germline-derived CDR1 and CDR2 are KGHSH and LQKENI. This CDR3 is built from 14 residues. The CDR3, as DNA: TGTGCCAGCTCGCCTCAGGACTCTGGAAACACCATATATTTT. Translated: CASSPQDSGNTIYF.